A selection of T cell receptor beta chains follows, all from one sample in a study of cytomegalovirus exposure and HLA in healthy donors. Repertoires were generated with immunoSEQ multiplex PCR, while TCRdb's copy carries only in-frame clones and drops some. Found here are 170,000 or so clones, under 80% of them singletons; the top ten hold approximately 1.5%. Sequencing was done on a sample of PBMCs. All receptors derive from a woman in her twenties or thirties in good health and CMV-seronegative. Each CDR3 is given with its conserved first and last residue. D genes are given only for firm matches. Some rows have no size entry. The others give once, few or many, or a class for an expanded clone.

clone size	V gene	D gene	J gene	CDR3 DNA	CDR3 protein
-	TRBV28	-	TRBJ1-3	TGTGCCAGCAGTCCCCCAGGGGAAGGGAGTGGAAACACCATATATTTT	CASSPPGEGSGNTIYF
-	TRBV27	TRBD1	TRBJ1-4	TGTGCCAGCAGTGGGACAGCCTCTAATGAAAAACTGTTTTTT	CASSGTASNEKLFF
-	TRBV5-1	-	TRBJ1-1	TGCGCCAGCAGACAGACTTCGTCGGGATGGACTGAAGCTTTCTTT	CASRQTSSGWTEAFF
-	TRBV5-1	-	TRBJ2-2	TGCGCCAGCAGCTTGGCAGGGGTTGACACCGGGGAGCTGTTTTTT	CASSLAGVDTGELFF
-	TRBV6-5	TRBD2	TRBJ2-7	TGTGCCAGCAGAGGGACTAGCGGCTACGAGCAGTACTTC	CASRGTSGYEQYF
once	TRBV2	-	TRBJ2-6	TGTGCCAGCAGTGCCTCTGGGGCCAACGGCCTGACTTTC	CASSASGANGLTF
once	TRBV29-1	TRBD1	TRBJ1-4	TGCAGCGTTCGAACAACAGGGGCAACTAATGAAAAACTGTTTTTT	CSVRTTGATNEKLFF
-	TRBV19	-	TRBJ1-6	TGTGCCACCAGGACAGACTATAATTCACCCCTCCACTTT	CATRTDYNSPLHF
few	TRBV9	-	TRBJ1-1	TGTGCCAGCAGCCCCCTGGAGACTGAAGCTTTCTTT	CASSPLETEAFF
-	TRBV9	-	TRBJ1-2	TGTGCCAGCAGCCTACATACAGAGTCTAACTATGGCTACACCTTC	CASSLHTESNYGYTF
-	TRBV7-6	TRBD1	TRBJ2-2	TGTGCCAGCAGCCGGGACAGGGTTGACACCGGGGAGCTGTTTTTT	CASSRDRVDTGELFF
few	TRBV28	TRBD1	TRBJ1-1	TGTGCCAGCAGTTTGTGGGGACAGGCGGGAACTGAAGCTTTCTTT	CASSLWGQAGTEAFF
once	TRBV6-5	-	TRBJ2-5	TGTGCCAGCAGTTACACTTACAGGGGCGGGAAGACCCAGTACTTC	CASSYTYRGGKTQYF